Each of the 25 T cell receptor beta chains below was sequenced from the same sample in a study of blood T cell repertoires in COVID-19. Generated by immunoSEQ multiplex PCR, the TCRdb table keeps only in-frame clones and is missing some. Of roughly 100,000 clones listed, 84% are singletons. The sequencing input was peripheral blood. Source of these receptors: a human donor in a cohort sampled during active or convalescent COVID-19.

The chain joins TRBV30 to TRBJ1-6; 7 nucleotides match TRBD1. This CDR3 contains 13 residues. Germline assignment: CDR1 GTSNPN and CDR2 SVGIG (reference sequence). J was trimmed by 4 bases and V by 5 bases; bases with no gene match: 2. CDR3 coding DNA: TGTGCCTGGGGGGGACAGTATAATTCACCCCTCCACTTT. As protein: CAWGGQYNSPLHF.

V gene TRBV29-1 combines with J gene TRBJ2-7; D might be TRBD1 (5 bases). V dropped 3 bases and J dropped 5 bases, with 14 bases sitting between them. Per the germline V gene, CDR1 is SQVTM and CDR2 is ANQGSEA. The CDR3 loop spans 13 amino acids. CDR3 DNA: TGCAGCGTTGACAGGGTATCAGGAAACGAGCAGTACTTC. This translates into CSVDRVSGNEQYF.

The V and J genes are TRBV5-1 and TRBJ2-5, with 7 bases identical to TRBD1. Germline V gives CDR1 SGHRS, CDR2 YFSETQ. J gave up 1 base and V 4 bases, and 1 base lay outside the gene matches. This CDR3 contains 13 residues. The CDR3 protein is CASSRQGQETQYF. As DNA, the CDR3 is TGCGCCAGCAGCAGACAGGGCCAAGAGACCCAGTACTTC.

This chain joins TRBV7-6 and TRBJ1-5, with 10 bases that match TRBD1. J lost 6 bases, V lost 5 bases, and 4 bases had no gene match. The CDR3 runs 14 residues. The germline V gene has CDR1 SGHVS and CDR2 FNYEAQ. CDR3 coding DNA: TGTGCCAGCAGCCCGACAGGGGGCGGTCAGCCCCAGCATTTT. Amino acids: CASSPTGGGQPQHF.

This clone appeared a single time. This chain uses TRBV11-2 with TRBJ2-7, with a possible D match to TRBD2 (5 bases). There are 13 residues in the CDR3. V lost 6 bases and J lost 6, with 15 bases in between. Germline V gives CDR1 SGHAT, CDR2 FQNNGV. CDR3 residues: CASRSGGQGEQYF. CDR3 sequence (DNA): TGTGCCAGCAGAAGCGGCGGCCAAGGCGAGCAGTACTTC.

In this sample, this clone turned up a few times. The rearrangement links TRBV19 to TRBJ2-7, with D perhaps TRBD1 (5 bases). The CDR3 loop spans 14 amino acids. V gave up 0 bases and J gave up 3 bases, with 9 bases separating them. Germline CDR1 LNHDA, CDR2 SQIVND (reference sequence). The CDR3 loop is CASSIDQDSYEQYF. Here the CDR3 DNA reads TGTGCCAGTAGTATAGATCAAGACAGCTACGAGCAGTACTTC.

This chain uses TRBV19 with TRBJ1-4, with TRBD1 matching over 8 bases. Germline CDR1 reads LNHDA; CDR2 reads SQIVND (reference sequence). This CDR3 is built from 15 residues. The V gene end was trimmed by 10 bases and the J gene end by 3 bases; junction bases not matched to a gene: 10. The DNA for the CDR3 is TGTGCCACCTCGACAGGGGTGTTGGCTAATGAAAAACTGTTTTTT. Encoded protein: CATSTGVLANEKLFF.

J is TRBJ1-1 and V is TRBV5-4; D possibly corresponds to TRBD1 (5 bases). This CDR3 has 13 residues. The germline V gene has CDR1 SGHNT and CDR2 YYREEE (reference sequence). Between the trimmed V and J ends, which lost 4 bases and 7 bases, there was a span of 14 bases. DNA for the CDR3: TGTGCCAGCAGCAGGGGAAGGCAGGGTGAAGCTTTCTTT. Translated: CASSRGRQGEAFF.

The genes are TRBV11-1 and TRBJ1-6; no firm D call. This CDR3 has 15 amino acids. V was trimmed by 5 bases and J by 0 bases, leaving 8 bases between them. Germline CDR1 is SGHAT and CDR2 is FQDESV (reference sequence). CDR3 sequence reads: CASSPSSSYNSPLHF. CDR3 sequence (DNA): TGTGCCAGCAGCCCCTCGAGCTCCTATAATTCACCCCTCCACTTT.

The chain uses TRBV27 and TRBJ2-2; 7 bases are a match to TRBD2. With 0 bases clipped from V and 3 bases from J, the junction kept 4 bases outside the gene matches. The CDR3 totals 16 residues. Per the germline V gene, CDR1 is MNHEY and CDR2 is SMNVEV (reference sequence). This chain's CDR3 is CASSLSVGGDTGELFF. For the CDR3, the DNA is TGTGCCAGCAGTTTATCGGTGGGGGGGGACACCGGGGAGCTGTTTTTT.

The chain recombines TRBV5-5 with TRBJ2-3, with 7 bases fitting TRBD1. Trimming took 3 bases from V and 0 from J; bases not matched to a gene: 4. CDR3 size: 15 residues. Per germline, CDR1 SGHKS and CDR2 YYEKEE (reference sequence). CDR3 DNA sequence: TGTGCCAGCAGCTACAGGGGTCCTAGCACAGATACGCAGTATTTT. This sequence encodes CASSYRGPSTDTQYF.

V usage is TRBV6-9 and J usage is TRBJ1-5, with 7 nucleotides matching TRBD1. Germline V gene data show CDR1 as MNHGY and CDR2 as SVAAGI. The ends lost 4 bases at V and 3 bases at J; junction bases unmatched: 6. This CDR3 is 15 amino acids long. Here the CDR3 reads CASSLTGTANQPQHF. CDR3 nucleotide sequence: TGTGCCAGCAGTTTGACAGGGACGGCCAATCAGCCCCAGCATTTT.

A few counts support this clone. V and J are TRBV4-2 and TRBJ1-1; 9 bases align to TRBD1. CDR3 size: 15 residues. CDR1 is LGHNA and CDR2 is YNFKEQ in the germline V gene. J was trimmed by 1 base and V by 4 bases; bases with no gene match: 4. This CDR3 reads CASSRETGGNTEAFF. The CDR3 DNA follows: TGTGCCAGCAGCCGAGAGACAGGGGGGAACACTGAAGCTTTCTTT.

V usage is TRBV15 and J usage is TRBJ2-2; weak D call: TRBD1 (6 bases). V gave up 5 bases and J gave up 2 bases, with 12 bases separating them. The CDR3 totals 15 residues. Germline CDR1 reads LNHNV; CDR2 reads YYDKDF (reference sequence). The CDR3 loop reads CATSPLDRNTGELFF. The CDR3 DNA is TGTGCCACCAGCCCTTTGGACAGAAACACCGGGGAGCTGTTTTTT.

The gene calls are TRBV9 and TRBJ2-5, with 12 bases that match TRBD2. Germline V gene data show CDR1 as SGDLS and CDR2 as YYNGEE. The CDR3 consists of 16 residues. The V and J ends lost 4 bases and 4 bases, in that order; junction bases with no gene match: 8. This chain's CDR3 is CASSTPSTSGGETQYF. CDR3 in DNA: TGTGCCAGCAGCACACCCTCGACTAGCGGGGGAGAGACCCAGTACTTC. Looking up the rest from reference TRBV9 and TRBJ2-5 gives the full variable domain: DSGVTQTPKHLITATGQRVTLRCSPRSGDLSVYWYQQSLDQGLQFLIQYYNGEERAKGNILERFSAQQFPDLHSELNLSSLELGDSALYFCASSTPSTSGGETQYFGPGTRLLVL.

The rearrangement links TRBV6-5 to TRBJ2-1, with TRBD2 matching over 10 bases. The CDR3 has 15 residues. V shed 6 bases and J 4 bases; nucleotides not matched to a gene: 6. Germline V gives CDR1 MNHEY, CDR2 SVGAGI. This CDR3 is CASRTLSGGYNEQFF. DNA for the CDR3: TGTGCCAGCAGAACTCTTAGCGGGGGGTACAATGAGCAGTTCTTC.

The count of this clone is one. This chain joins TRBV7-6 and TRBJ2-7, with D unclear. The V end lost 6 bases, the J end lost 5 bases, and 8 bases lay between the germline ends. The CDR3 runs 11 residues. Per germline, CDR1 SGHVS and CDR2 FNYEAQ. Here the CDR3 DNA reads TGTGCCAGCAGTCTCCAGGACGAGCAGTACTTC. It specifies CASSLQDEQYF.

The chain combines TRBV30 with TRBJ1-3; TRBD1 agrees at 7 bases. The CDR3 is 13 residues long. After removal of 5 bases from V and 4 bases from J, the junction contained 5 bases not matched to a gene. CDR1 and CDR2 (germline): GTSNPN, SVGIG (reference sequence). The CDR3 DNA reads TGTGCCTGGGCGCCGGGACAGGGAAACACCATATATTTT. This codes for CAWAPGQGNTIYF.

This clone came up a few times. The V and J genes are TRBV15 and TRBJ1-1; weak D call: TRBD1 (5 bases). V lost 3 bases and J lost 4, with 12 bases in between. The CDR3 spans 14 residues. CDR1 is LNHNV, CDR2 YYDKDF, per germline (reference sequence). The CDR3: CATSSRKGFTEAFF. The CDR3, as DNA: TGTGCCACCAGCAGTAGGAAGGGGTTCACTGAAGCTTTCTTT. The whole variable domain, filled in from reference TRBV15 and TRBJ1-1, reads DAMVIQNPRYQVTQFGKPVTLSCSQTLNHNVMYWYQQKSSQAPKLLFHYYDKDFNNEADTPDNFQSRRPNTSFCFLDIRSPGLGDTAMYLCATSSRKGFTEAFFGQGTRLTVV.

The CDR3 protein is CASSVSGNYGYTF. In DNA form, the CDR3 reads TGTGCCAGCAGCGTGTCAGGGAACTATGGCTACACCTTC. V and J are TRBV5-8 and TRBJ1-2; TRBD1 might be the D (5 bases). The germline gives CDR1 SGHTS, CDR2 YDEGEE. The V and J ends lost 4 bases and 2 bases respectively, with 9 bases between them. This CDR3 has 13 amino acids.

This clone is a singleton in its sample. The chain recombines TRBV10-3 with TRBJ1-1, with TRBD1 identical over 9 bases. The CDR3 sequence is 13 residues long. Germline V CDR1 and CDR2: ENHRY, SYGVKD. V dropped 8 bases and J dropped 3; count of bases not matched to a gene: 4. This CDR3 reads CAIRDREDTEAFF. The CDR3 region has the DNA TGTGCCATCCGGGACAGGGAGGACACTGAAGCTTTCTTT.

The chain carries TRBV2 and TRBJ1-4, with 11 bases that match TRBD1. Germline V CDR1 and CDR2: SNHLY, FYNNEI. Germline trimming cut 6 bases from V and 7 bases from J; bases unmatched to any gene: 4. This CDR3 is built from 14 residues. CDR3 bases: TGTGCCAGCAGCCGGGACAGGGGGGTTGAAAAACTGTTTTTT. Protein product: CASSRDRGVEKLFF.

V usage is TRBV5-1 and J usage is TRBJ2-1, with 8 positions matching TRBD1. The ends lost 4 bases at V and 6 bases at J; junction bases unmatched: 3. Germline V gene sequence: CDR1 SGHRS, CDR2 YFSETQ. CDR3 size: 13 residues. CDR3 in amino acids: CASSVGQGNEQFF. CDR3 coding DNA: TGCGCCAGCAGCGTCGGACAGGGCAATGAGCAGTTCTTC.

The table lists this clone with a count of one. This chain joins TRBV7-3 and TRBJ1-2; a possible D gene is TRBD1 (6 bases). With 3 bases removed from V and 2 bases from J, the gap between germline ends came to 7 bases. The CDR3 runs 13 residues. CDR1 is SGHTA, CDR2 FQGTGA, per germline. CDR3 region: CASSLGQNYGYTF. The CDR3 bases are TGTGCCAGCAGCTTGGGACAAAACTATGGCTACACCTTC.

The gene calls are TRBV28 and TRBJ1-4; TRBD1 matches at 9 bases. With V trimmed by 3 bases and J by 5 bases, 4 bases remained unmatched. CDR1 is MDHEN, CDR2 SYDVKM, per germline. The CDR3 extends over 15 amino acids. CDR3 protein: CASSLVGTGNEKLFF. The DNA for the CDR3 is TGTGCCAGCAGTTTGGTGGGGACAGGGAATGAAAAACTGTTTTTT.